Listed here are 22 T cell receptor beta chains from one sample, sequenced in a study of cytomegalovirus exposure and HLA in healthy donors. The PCR used 60 Vbeta and 13 Jbeta primers. Profiled with immunoSEQ multiplex PCR; TCRdb holds only in-frame clones, not every one. In the table there are roughly 170,000 clones, 84% of which are singletons. Sequencing was done on a sample of PBMCs. Receptors were obtained from a man aged 25 to 40 in good health and CMV-seronegative.

The chain joins TRBV12-5 to TRBJ2-5; 7 nucleotides line up with TRBD1. This CDR3 has 18 amino acids. Germline CDR1 and CDR2: LGHNT and FRNRAP. With V trimmed by 6 bases and J by 1 base, 17 bases remained unmatched. DNA of the CDR3: TGTGCTAGTGGCGATAACCCCGGAACAGGGACAGTCCAAGAGACCCAGTACTTC. Amino acids: CASGDNPGTGTVQETQYF.

The chain has TRBV29-1 and TRBJ2-1; 8 bases align to TRBD2. CDR3 length: 17 amino acids. J gave up 0 bases and V 5 bases, and 12 bases lay outside the gene matches. The germline V gene encodes CDR1 SQVTM and CDR2 ANQGSEA. The CDR3 DNA reads TGCAGCGTTTGGGGACTAGTCCCAGTGAGCTCCTACAATGAGCAGTTCTTC. It yields the protein CSVWGLVPVSSYNEQFF.

DNA for the CDR3: TGTGCCAGCAGCGTAGGAGAAGTGATTAGCTCCTACAATGAGCAGTTCTTC. Amino acid sequence: CASSVGEVISSYNEQFF. The V call is TRBV9, the J call TRBJ2-1, with unresolved D. Germline CDR1 and CDR2: SGDLS and YYNGEE. The CDR3 length is 17 residues. V lost 0 bases, J lost 0 bases, and 13 bases lay in between.

V gene TRBV10-2 combines with J gene TRBJ2-1; 15 bases are a match to TRBD2. The germline V gene encodes CDR1 WSHSY and CDR2 SAAADI. The CDR3 length is 16 residues. With V trimmed by 8 bases and J by 4 bases, 6 bases remained unmatched. The CDR3 loop reads CASGGLAGGLYNEQFF. CDR3 DNA: TGCGCCAGCGGAGGACTAGCGGGGGGGCTTTACAATGAGCAGTTCTTC.

The V gene is TRBV28, the J gene TRBJ1-5; 8 bases agree with TRBD1. Per germline, CDR1 MDHEN and CDR2 SYDVKM. The CDR3 totals 14 residues. V shed 6 bases, J shed 2 bases, and the junction held 3 bases outside the gene matches. The CDR3, as DNA: TGTGCCAGCAGCCTGACAGGGGGCAATCAGCCCCAGCATTTT. It is translated as CASSLTGGNQPQHF.

The chain has TRBV7-2 and TRBJ2-1, with 8 bases that match TRBD1. The CDR3 is made up of 14 amino acids. J gave up 8 bases and V 6 bases, and 9 bases lay outside the gene matches. The germline V gene encodes CDR1 SGHTA and CDR2 FQGNSA. The CDR3 DNA follows: TGTGCCAGCAGAACCCAGGGGGCCAGTCATGAGCAGTTCTTC. Encoded protein: CASRTQGASHEQFF.

This clone was seen once. The chain links TRBV2 to TRBJ1-2; D not resolved. This CDR3 region has 13 residues. The V end was cut by 1 base, the J end by 2 bases, with 5 bases between. Germline lookup yields CDR1 SNHLY and CDR2 FYNNEI. The CDR3 protein is CASSEVANYGYTF. CDR3 bases: TGTGCCAGCAGTGAAGTCGCGAACTATGGCTACACCTTC.

V usage is TRBV4-2 and J usage is TRBJ2-5; weak D call: TRBD2 (6 bases). The germline V and J ends were trimmed by 4 bases and 4 bases, with 22 bases remaining between them. This CDR3 comprises 17 residues. Germline V CDR1 and CDR2: LGHNA, YNFKEQ. CDR3: CASSPRSGRGRSETQYF. In nucleotides, the CDR3 is TGTGCCAGCAGCCCACGGTCCGGACGGGGGAGATCAGAGACCCAGTACTTC.

In this sample, this clone turned up once. One end of the junction varies from germline; a read error may be responsible. The chain carries TRBV29-1 and TRBJ2-3; 7 nucleotides line up with TRBD1. The CDR3 is 12 amino acids. Germline V gives CDR1 SQVTM, CDR2 ANQGSEA. CDR3 in amino acids: CSAAGGADMQYF. The CDR3 nucleotides are TGCAGCGCCGCAGGGGGAGCAGATATGCAGTATTTT.

The chain joins TRBV11-1 to TRBJ2-7; D might be TRBD2 (6 bases). V shed 1 base and J shed 5 bases, with 18 bases lying between them. CDR1 and CDR2 from the germline V gene are SGHAT and FQDESV (reference sequence). The CDR3 spans 16 residues. CDR3 region: CASSLVRDPGRHEQYF. CDR3 DNA sequence: TGTGCCAGCAGCTTAGTGCGGGACCCCGGTCGCCACGAGCAGTACTTC.

The CDR3 reads CASSPLPAGGLHHEQFF. In DNA form, the CDR3 reads TGTGCCAGCTCACCATTGCCAGCGGGAGGCCTCCACCATGAGCAGTTCTTC. This chain joins TRBV18 and TRBJ2-1; 9 bases align to TRBD2. Germline V gives CDR1 KGHSH, CDR2 LQKENI. CDR3 size: 17 residues. The V segment lost 2 bases and the J segment 8 bases; nucleotides outside the gene matches: 13.

The V call is TRBV6-5, the J call TRBJ2-3; 10 bases line up with TRBD2. CDR3 size: 16 residues. V lost 4 bases to trimming and J lost 7 bases; unmatched junction nucleotides: 11. CDR1 and CDR2 from the germline V gene are MNHEY and SVGAGI. As DNA, the CDR3 is TGTGCCAGCAGTTCCGAGCGGGAGGGCCGGATTCATACGCAGTATTTT. Translated: CASSSEREGRIHTQYF.

The V and J genes are TRBV11-3 and TRBJ2-3; D uncertain. The germline V gene encodes CDR1 SGHNT and CDR2 YENEEA. Trimming left V 0 bases short and J 6 bases short, with 7 bases between. There are 13 residues in the CDR3. Here the CDR3 reads CASSLESPDTQYF. CDR3 DNA sequence: TGTGCCAGCAGCTTAGAGTCCCCGGATACGCAGTATTTT. Full variable domain (outside the CDR3, taken from reference TRBV11-3 and TRBJ2-3): EAGVVQSPRYKIIEKKQPVAFWCNPISGHNTLYWYLQNLGQGPELLIRYENEEAVDDSQLPKDRFSAERLKGVDSTLKIQPAELGDSAVYLCASSLESPDTQYFGPGTRLTVL.

This CDR3 reads CASSKGGVEQYF. Here the CDR3 DNA reads TGTGCCAGCTCTAAAGGAGGGGTCGAGCAGTACTTC. This chain uses TRBV2 with TRBJ2-7, with D possibly matching TRBD2 (6 bases). Trimming left V 8 bases short and J 6 bases short, with 14 bases between. The CDR3 loop spans 12 amino acids. CDR1 and CDR2 (germline): SNHLY, FYNNEI.

The chain has TRBV12-5 and TRBJ2-3; 7 bases agree with TRBD2. Trimming at V came to 1 base and at J to 1 base, leaving 8 bases not matched to a gene. The germline V gene has CDR1 LGHNT and CDR2 FRNRAP. This CDR3 comprises 17 residues. CDR3 amino acids: CASGLGGKAGGTDTQYF. DNA of the CDR3: TGTGCTAGTGGTTTGGGGGGGAAGGCGGGAGGCACAGATACGCAGTATTTT.

The gene calls are TRBV7-9 and TRBJ1-1; 8 bases fit TRBD1. With 7 bases clipped from V and 6 bases from J, the junction kept 10 bases outside the gene matches. Per the germline V gene, CDR1 is SEHNR and CDR2 is FQNEAQ (reference sequence). CDR3 size: 14 residues. CDR3 sequence reads: CASTKGQAPAEAFF. The CDR3 DNA follows: TGTGCCAGCACCAAGGGACAGGCCCCCGCTGAAGCTTTCTTT.

The rearrangement links TRBV27 to TRBJ2-2; 9 positions agree with TRBD1. V dropped 5 bases and J dropped 5; count of bases not matched to a gene: 9. This CDR3 spans 16 amino acids. Germline loops: CDR1 MNHEY, CDR2 SMNVEV (reference sequence). CDR3 loop: CASSPVQGAWTGELFF. DNA of the CDR3: TGTGCCAGCAGTCCGGTACAGGGGGCGTGGACCGGGGAGCTGTTTTTT.

The V and J genes are TRBV6-5 and TRBJ1-4, with D possibly matching TRBD1 (5 bases). Looked up from germline, CDR1 is MNHEY and CDR2 is SVGAGI. CDR3 length equals 13 residues. Trimming left V 2 bases short and J 8 bases short, with 9 bases between. CDR3 amino acids: CASSYRRDEKLFF. The CDR3 nucleotides are TGTGCCAGCAGTTACAGGCGGGACGAAAAACTGTTTTTT.

The chain couples TRBV4-3 to TRBJ1-1, with D maybe TRBD1 (5 bases). The CDR3 loop spans 15 amino acids. Germline values: CDR1 LGHNA, CDR2 YSLEER. Trimming cost V 7 bases and J 7 bases, with 22 bases left between them. The CDR3 reads CASTLRGEGFSEAFF. The CDR3 nucleotides are TGCGCCAGCACCCTCAGAGGGGAGGGGTTCAGTGAAGCTTTCTTT.

The V and J genes are TRBV5-5 and TRBJ2-5, with TRBD2 as a possible D gene (6 bases). The germline gives CDR1 SGHKS, CDR2 YYEKEE (reference sequence). V was cut by 3 bases and J by 5 bases, with 17 bases left in between. The CDR3 has 15 residues. The CDR3 loop is CASSWRTREMETQYF. In nucleotides, the CDR3 is TGTGCCAGCAGCTGGAGGACCCGGGAGATGGAGACCCAGTACTTC. The variable domain in full, with the rest retrieved from reference TRBV5-5 and TRBJ2-5, is DAGVTQSPTHLIKTRGQQVTLRCSPISGHKSVSWYQQVLGQGPQFIFQYYEKEERGRGNFPDRFSARQFPNYSSELNVNALLLGDSALYLCASSWRTREMETQYFGPGTRLLVL.

The chain carries TRBV28 and TRBJ2-7; D is undetermined. V was trimmed by 4 bases and J by 3 bases, leaving 13 bases between them. This CDR3 contains 14 residues. Germline CDR1 and CDR2: MDHEN and SYDVKM. As DNA, the CDR3 is TGTGCCAGCAGTTCCTCTCGGCAGGTCTACGAGCAGTACTTC. Encoded protein: CASSSSRQVYEQYF. Combining the CDR3 with reference TRBV28 and TRBJ2-7 gives the whole variable domain DVKVTQSSRYLVKRTGEKVFLECVQDMDHENMFWYRQDPGLGLRLIYFSYDVKMKEKGDIPEGYSVSREKKERFSLILESASTNQTSMYLCASSSSRQVYEQYFGPGTRLTVT.

The J gene is TRBJ2-5, the V gene TRBV7-8; D gene uncertain. V gave up 0 bases and J gave up 6 bases, with 11 bases separating them. The CDR3 covers 14 residues. In germline, CDR1 is SGHVS, CDR2 FQNEAQ. The chain's CDR3 is CASSLASPRQTQYF. In DNA, the CDR3 is TGTGCCAGCAGCTTAGCGAGTCCGCGGCAGACCCAGTACTTC.